The 28 T cell receptor beta chains reported below all come from one sample, sequenced in a study of cytomegalovirus exposure and HLA in healthy donors. This PCR relied on a set of 60 Vbeta primers and 13 Jbeta primers. Profiling relied on immunoSEQ multiplex PCR, and the TCRdb table lists in-frame clones only, not all of them. The sample lists about 92,000 clones; roughly 63% were seen once. Input material: PBMCs. Source of these receptors: a man aged 45-65 years in good health and CMV-seronegative.

CDR3: CSVLSYQETQYF. The CDR3 nucleotides are TGCAGCGTCCTATCTTACCAAGAGACCCAGTACTTC. This chain connects TRBV29-1 to TRBJ2-5; the D is unclear. Trimming shortened V by 6 bases and J by 0 bases, and 8 bases separated the two germline ends. CDR1 and CDR2 (germline): SQVTM, ANQGSEA. The CDR3 length is 12 residues.

The chain joins TRBV7-2 to TRBJ2-7, with D maybe TRBD1 (6 bases). Germline V CDR1 and CDR2: SGHTA, FQGNSA. The length of the CDR3 is 13 residues. The V end was cut by 5 bases, the J end by 3 bases, with 11 bases between. The CDR3 is CASSVGQYYEQYF. CDR3 DNA: TGTGCCAGCAGCGTCGGACAGTACTACGAGCAGTACTTC.

This rearrangement joins TRBV18 to TRBJ2-3; TRBD2 agrees at 9 bases. This CDR3 is 16 amino acids long. Germline CDR1 KGHSH, CDR2 LQKENI. The V gene end was trimmed by 2 bases and the J gene end by 0 bases; junction bases not matched to a gene: 3. The CDR3 DNA reads TGTGCCAGCTCACCAAGCACTAGCGGGAGCACAGATACGCAGTATTTT. Protein: CASSPSTSGSTDTQYF.

V and J are TRBV5-1 and TRBJ1-6; 7 bases are shared with TRBD1. The CDR3 spans 15 residues. From germline, CDR1 is SGHRS and CDR2 YFSETQ. The V gene end was trimmed by 0 bases and the J gene end by 7 bases; junction bases not matched to a gene: 4. CDR3 bases: TGCGCCAGCAGCTTGGCCCCCAGGGGGAATTCACCCCTCCACTTT. Its translation is CASSLAPRGNSPLHF.

This clone has only one observation. The V call is TRBV29-1, the J call TRBJ2-7; D is uncertain. Trimming stripped 0 bases from V and 0 bases from J, with 6 bases between. Germline CDR1 is SQVTM and CDR2 is ANQGSEA. This CDR3 has 13 residues. CDR3 in amino acids: CSVEEASSYEQYF. CDR3 coding DNA: TGCAGCGTTGAAGAAGCGAGCTCCTACGAGCAGTACTTC.

The chain has TRBV4-1 and TRBJ1-2; TRBD1 is a possible D gene (6 bases). The V end was cut by 1 base, the J end by 5 bases, with 11 bases between. Germline V gene sequence: CDR1 MGHRA, CDR2 YSYEKL. The CDR3 extends over 14 amino acids. Here the CDR3 DNA reads TGCGCCAGCAGCCAAGTCCCCGGACAGTATGGCTACACCTTC. This codes for CASSQVPGQYGYTF.

The J gene is TRBJ1-6, the V gene TRBV4-3; TRBD1 might be the D (5 bases). Germline CDR1 reads LGHNA; CDR2 reads YSLEER. This CDR3 is 15 amino acids long. The ends were cut back, 0 bases at V and 3 bases at J, with 6 bases in the middle. CDR3 sequence: CASSQETVYNSPLHF. Written as DNA, the CDR3 is TGCGCCAGCAGCCAAGAGACAGTCTATAATTCACCCCTCCACTTT.

For this clone: Other DNA sequences in this specimen translate into the identical CDR3. V gene TRBV7-2 combines with J gene TRBJ1-4; D remains unclear. V was shortened by 3 bases and J by 7 bases, with 3 bases between the two germline ends. The CDR3 extends over 11 amino acids. The V gene's germline CDR1 is SGHTA and CDR2 FQGNSA. CDR3 in DNA: TGTGCCAGCAGCTTTCGTGAAAAACTGTTTTTT. Amino acid sequence: CASSFREKLFF.

This clone has only one observation. This rearrangement joins TRBV6-5 to TRBJ2-1, with D possibly matching TRBD2 (6 bases). The germline V and J ends were trimmed by 2 bases and 6 bases, with 8 bases remaining between them. Per germline, CDR1 MNHEY and CDR2 SVGAGI. The CDR3 contains 13 residues. CDR3 protein: CASSYVGGNEQFF. The DNA for the CDR3 is TGTGCCAGCAGTTACGTCGGGGGCAATGAGCAGTTCTTC.

DNA for the CDR3: TGTGCCAGCAGTGGTACAGGGGCTGGGGCCAACGTCCTGACTTTC. Translating it yields CASSGTGAGANVLTF. The rearrangement joins TRBV6-5 to TRBJ2-6; TRBD1 agrees at 7 bases. CDR3 length: 15 amino acids. Germline assignment: CDR1 MNHEY and CDR2 SVGAGI. The junction had 3 bases not matched to a gene; V was cut back by 5 bases and J by 2 bases.

The chain couples TRBV6-6 to TRBJ1-5; D may be TRBD1 (6 bases). Trimming left V 8 bases short and J 6 bases short, with 14 bases between. CDR1 is MNHNY, CDR2 SVGAGI, per germline (reference sequence). This CDR3 region has 13 residues. CDR3 nucleotides: TGTGCCAGCGCAGGGGAATTGATTCAGCCCCAGCATTTT. Protein: CASAGELIQPQHF.

The chain carries TRBV25-1 and TRBJ2-3; the D is unclear. V lost 1 base, J lost 1 base, and 9 bases lay in between. Germline V gene sequence: CDR1 MGHDK, CDR2 SYGVNS. The length of the CDR3 is 15 residues. CDR3 bases: TGTGCCAGCAGTGAATGGGCTATTGGCACAGATACGCAGTATTTT. Amino acids: CASSEWAIGTDTQYF.

This sequence joins TRBV14 and TRBJ2-6; D is possibly TRBD1 (6 bases). V lost 0 bases to trimming and J lost 0 bases, with 9 bases between them. The length of the CDR3 is 17 residues. Germline V gene sequence: CDR1 SGHDN, CDR2 FVKESK. In DNA form, the CDR3 reads TGTGCCAGCAGCCAAGACAGGGGTCCCTCTGGGGCCAACGTCCTGACTTTC. Protein sequence: CASSQDRGPSGANVLTF.

The CDR3 DNA reads as TGTGCCAGCAGCCCCAGTGAAGAGACCCAGTACTTC. Translation: CASSPSEETQYF. The chain employs TRBV16 and TRBJ2-5; no definite D call. CDR3 length: 12 amino acids. Trimming cost V 4 bases and J 3 bases, with 6 bases left between them. Germline-derived CDR1 and CDR2 are KGHSY and FQNENV.

This clone was detected a few times. The V call is TRBV4-2, the J call TRBJ1-5; 9 nucleotides align to TRBD1. The CDR3 contains 18 residues. CDR1 LGHNA and CDR2 YNFKEQ come from the germline V gene. J lost 0 bases, V lost 0 bases, and 6 bases had no gene match. Written as DNA, the CDR3 is TGTGCCAGCAGCCAAGAACCGGGACAGGGAAGTAGCAATCAGCCCCAGCATTTT. It specifies CASSQEPGQGSSNQPQHF.

The genes are TRBV6-6 and TRBJ2-1; 12 nucleotides line up with TRBD2. The ends lost 6 bases at V and 9 bases at J; junction bases unmatched: 6. CDR3 length equals 14 residues. Germline CDR1 and CDR2: MNHNY and SVGAGI (reference sequence). CDR3 in amino acids: CASRASGGAGEQFF. In DNA form, the CDR3 reads TGTGCCAGCAGAGCTAGCGGGGGGGCGGGTGAGCAGTTCTTC.

The CDR3 here is CASSQGAGTRTDTQYF. The CDR3 nucleotides are TGCGCCAGCAGCCAAGGAGCCGGGACTAGAACAGATACGCAGTATTTT. The chain employs TRBV4-3 and TRBJ2-3; the match to TRBD2 covers 8 bases. Germline trimming cut 1 base from V and 3 bases from J; bases unmatched to any gene: 6. Germline V gene sequence: CDR1 LGHNA, CDR2 YSLEER. The CDR3 has 16 residues.

The chain has TRBV18 and TRBJ2-1, with 10 bases matching TRBD1. Unmatched junction bases numbered 7, after V lost 3 bases and J lost 5 bases. CDR3 length equals 16 residues. Per the germline V gene, CDR1 is KGHSH and CDR2 is LQKENI. In DNA form, the CDR3 reads TGTGCCAGCTCACCTAAGACAGGGGGCTACCACAATGAGCAGTTCTTC. Translation: CASSPKTGGYHNEQFF.

The sample holds one count of this clone. J is TRBJ2-5 and V is TRBV29-1, with 7 nucleotides matching TRBD2. Germline V lookup: CDR1 SQVTM, CDR2 ANQGSEA. The CDR3 has 12 residues. The junction had 2 bases not matched to a gene; V was cut back by 2 bases and J by 5 bases. Here the CDR3 DNA reads TGCAGCGTTGAATGGGGGGGGGAGACCCAGTACTTC. Protein product: CSVEWGGETQYF.

This chain uses TRBV5-1 with TRBJ2-3; 9 bases agree with TRBD2. Germline loops: CDR1 SGHRS, CDR2 YFSETQ. V was clipped by 4 bases and J by 3 bases; unmatched bases: 9. The CDR3 spans 16 residues. The CDR3 protein is CASSRSGAGGTDTQYF. The DNA of the CDR3 is TGCGCCAGCAGCCGGAGCGGGGCGGGGGGGACAGATACGCAGTATTTT.

The CDR3, as DNA: TGTGCCAGCAGCCCTAGGGGACAGGGGAACACTGAAGCTTTCTTT. Translation: CASSPRGQGNTEAFF. The chain recombines TRBV7-9 with TRBJ1-1; 9 nucleotides match TRBD1. Per germline, CDR1 SEHNR and CDR2 FQNEAQ (reference sequence). The CDR3 runs to 15 residues. The junction had 5 bases not matched to a gene; V was cut back by 5 bases and J by 1 base.

This clone was found a few times. The chain carries TRBV28 and TRBJ1-2, with D perhaps matching TRBD1 (5 bases). The germline V gene has CDR1 MDHEN and CDR2 SYDVKM. The germline V and J ends were trimmed by 1 base and 7 bases, with 10 bases remaining between them. CDR3 length: 13 amino acids. The CDR3 sequence is CASSLSGLGGYTF. The CDR3 DNA reads TGTGCCAGCAGTTTATCAGGGTTAGGTGGCTACACCTTC.

This clone has just a few counts. The gene calls are TRBV29-1 and TRBJ1-1, with D maybe TRBD1 (6 bases). Germline V gene sequence: CDR1 SQVTM, CDR2 ANQGSEA. CDR3 size: 13 residues. Trimming shortened V by 7 bases and J by 3 bases, and 15 bases separated the two germline ends. CDR3 bases: TGCAGCGCCGGGAGGGGGGAGGACACTGAAGCTTTCTTT. Protein: CSAGRGEDTEAFF.

This sequence joins TRBV7-2 and TRBJ2-5, with D tentatively TRBD2 (5 bases). This CDR3 is 16 amino acids long. Between the trimmed V and J ends, which lost 1 base and 0 bases, there was a span of 12 bases. Per germline, CDR1 SGHTA and CDR2 FQGNSA. The CDR3 bases are TGTGCCAGCAGCTTAGTTTCGGGGAAGTACCAAGAGACCCAGTACTTC. It codes for CASSLVSGKYQETQYF.

The chain carries TRBV2 and TRBJ2-3, with TRBD2 matching 9 bases. The CDR3 sequence is 15 residues long. With 7 bases clipped from V and 2 bases from J, the junction kept 7 bases outside the gene matches. Per the germline V gene, CDR1 is SNHLY and CDR2 is FYNNEI. The CDR3 DNA is TGTGCCAGCATGTCGGCTAGCGGGGACACAGATACGCAGTATTTT. Protein product: CASMSASGDTDTQYF.

The genes are TRBV5-6 and TRBJ1-2; 7 nucleotides match TRBD1. The germline V gene encodes CDR1 SGHDT and CDR2 YYEEEE. The CDR3 has 15 amino acids. V gave up 4 bases and J gave up 1 base; unmatched junction bases: 7. The CDR3 spells CASSGPGQINYGYTF. The CDR3 region has the DNA TGTGCCAGCAGCGGACCGGGACAGATTAACTATGGCTACACCTTC. Based on the CDR3 plus reference TRBV5-6 and TRBJ1-2, the full variable domain is DAGVTQSPTHLIKTRGQQVTLRCSPKSGHDTVSWYQQALGQGPQFIFQYYEEEERQRGNFPDRFSGHQFPNYSSELNVNALLLGDSALYLCASSGPGQINYGYTFGSGTRLTVV.

The V and J genes are TRBV4-1 and TRBJ2-5; 16 nucleotides match TRBD2. Germline loops: CDR1 MGHRA, CDR2 YSYEKL. V lost 4 bases, J lost 5 bases, and 7 bases stayed unmatched. CDR3 length: 17 amino acids. The CDR3 protein is CASSLGTSGRGAETQYF. The CDR3 DNA is TGCGCCAGCAGCCTGGGGACTAGCGGGAGGGGGGCGGAGACCCAGTACTTC.

CDR3 nucleotides: TGTGCCTGGAGTGTGGGTCAGGGAACTGGAAACACCATATATTTT. Translating gives CAWSVGQGTGNTIYF. This chain links TRBV30 with TRBJ1-3; D possibly corresponds to TRBD1 (5 bases). Germline V gene data show CDR1 as GTSNPN and CDR2 as SVGIG (reference sequence). V lost 0 bases, J lost 2 bases, and 11 bases lay in between. This CDR3 has 15 residues.